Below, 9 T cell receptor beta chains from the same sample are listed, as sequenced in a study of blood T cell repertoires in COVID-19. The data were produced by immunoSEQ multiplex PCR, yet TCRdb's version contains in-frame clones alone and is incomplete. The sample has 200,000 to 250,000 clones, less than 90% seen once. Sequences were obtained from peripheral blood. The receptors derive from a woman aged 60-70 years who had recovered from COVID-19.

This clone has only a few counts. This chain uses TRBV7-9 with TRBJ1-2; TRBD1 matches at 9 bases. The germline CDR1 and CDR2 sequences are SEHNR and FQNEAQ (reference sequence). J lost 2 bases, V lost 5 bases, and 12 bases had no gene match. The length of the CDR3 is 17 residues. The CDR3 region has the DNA TGTGCCAGCAGCCCGTTGAGGAAGGACAGGGGAAACTATGGCTACACCTTC. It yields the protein CASSPLRKDRGNYGYTF.

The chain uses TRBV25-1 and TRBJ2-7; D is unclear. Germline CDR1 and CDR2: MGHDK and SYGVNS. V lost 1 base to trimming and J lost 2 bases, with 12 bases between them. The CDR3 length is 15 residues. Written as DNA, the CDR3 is TGTGCCAGCAGTGAATCGGTCCTCCTCCCCTACGAGCAGTACTTC. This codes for CASSESVLLPYEQYF.

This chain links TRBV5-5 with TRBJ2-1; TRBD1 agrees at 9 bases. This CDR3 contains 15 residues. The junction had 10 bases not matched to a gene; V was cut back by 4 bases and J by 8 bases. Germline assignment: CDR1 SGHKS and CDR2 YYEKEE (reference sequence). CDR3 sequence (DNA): TGTGCCAGCAGCCACCCGGGACAGGGCTTGGATGAGCAGTTCTTC. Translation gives CASSHPGQGLDEQFF.

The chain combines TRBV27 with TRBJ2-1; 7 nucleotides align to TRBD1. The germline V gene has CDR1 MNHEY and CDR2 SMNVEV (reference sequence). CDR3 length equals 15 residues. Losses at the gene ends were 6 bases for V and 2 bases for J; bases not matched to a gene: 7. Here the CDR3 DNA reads TGTGCCAGCAGGGGTGCGAGGGGGCCCTACAATGAGCAGTTCTTC. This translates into CASRGARGPYNEQFF.

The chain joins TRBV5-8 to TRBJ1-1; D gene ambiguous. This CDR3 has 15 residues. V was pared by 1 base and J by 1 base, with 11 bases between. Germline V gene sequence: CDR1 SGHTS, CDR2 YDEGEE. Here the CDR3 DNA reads TGTGCCAGCAGCTTGTATGGACGGGAGAACACTGAAGCTTTCTTT. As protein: CASSLYGRENTEAFF.

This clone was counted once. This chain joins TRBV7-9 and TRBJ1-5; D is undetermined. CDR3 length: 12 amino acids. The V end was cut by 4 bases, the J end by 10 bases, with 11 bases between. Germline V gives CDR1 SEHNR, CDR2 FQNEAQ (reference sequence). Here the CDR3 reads CASSSIEDPQHF. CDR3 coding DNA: TGTGCCAGCAGCTCTATCGAAGATCCCCAGCATTTT.

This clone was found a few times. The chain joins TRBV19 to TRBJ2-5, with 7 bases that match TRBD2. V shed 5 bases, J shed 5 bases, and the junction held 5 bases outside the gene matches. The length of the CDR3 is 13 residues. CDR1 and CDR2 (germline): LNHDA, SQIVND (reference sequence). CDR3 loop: CASSPWEGETQYF. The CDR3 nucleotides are TGTGCCAGTAGTCCCTGGGAGGGGGAGACCCAGTACTTC. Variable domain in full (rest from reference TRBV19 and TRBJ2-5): DGGITQSPKYLFRKEGQNVTLSCEQNLNHDAMYWYRQDPGQGLRLIYYSQIVNDFQKGDIAEGYSVSREKKESFPLTVTSAQKNPTAFYLCASSPWEGETQYFGPGTRLLVL.

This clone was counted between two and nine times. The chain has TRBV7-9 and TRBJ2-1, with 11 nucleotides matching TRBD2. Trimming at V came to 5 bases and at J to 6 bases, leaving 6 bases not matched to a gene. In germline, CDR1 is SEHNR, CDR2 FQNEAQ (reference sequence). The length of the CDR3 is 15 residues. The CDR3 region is CASSQIAGGSNEQFF. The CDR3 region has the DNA TGTGCCAGCAGCCAGATAGCGGGGGGGAGCAATGAGCAGTTCTTC.

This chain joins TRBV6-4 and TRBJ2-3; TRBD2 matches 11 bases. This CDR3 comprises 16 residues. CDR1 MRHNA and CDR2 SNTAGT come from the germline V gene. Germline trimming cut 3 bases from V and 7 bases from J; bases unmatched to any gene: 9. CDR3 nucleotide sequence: TGTGCCAGCAGTGAAGGCCTAGCGGGGGGACCTTATACGCAGTATTTT. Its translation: CASSEGLAGGPYTQYF.